These 17 T cell receptor beta chains came from one sample sequenced in a study of blood T cells in healthy people across ages. PCR was performed a second time for roughly 7 to 12 cycles using a sample-barcoded 5' primer and a J-beta primer mix. TCRdb redid the calling of the 5' RACE reads with MiXCR, one entry per CDR3 protein. Among 650,000 to 700,000 distinct CDR3 sequences listed, less than 40% were seen once. The sample consisted of blood. Receptors originate from an elderly woman in good health.

This chain joins TRBV5-1 and TRBJ1-2; no reliable D call. The CDR3 loop spans 17 amino acids. V was shortened by 4 bases and J by 8 bases, with 27 bases between the two germline ends. CDR1 SGHRS and CDR2 YFSETQ come from the germline V gene. The chain's CDR3 is CASSPLRAARLEGGYTF. CDR3 DNA: TGCGCCAGCAGCCCCCTAAGGGCCGCAAGGCTCGAAGGAGGCTACACCTTC. The variable domain in full, with the rest retrieved from reference TRBV5-1 and TRBJ1-2, is KAGVTQTPRYLIKTRGQQVTLSCSPISGHRSVSWYQQTPGQGLQFLFEYFSETQRNKGNFPGRFSGRQFSNSRSEMNVSTLELGDSALYLCASSPLRAARLEGGYTFGSGTRLTVV.

V and J are TRBV19 and TRBJ2-3, with 11 bases matching TRBD2. Germline V gives CDR1 LNHDA, CDR2 SQIVND (reference sequence). V lost 10 bases, J lost 5 bases, and 5 bases stayed unmatched. The CDR3 covers 13 residues. The CDR3 spells CATGGLAVDTQYF. CDR3 sequence (DNA): TGTGCCACCGGGGGACTAGCGGTAGATACGCAGTATTTT.

The chain has TRBV3-1 and TRBJ1-4, with D perhaps matching TRBD1 (5 bases). The CDR3 is 13 amino acids. Per germline, CDR1 LGHDT and CDR2 YNNKEL (reference sequence). Trimming removed 1 base at V and 13 bases at J, with 13 bases between. CDR3 residues: CASSQGELRGLFF. The CDR3 nucleotides are TGTGCCAGCAGCCAAGGGGAATTAAGGGGACTGTTTTTT.

As concerns this clonotype: A much bigger clone sits one base away, suggesting this may be a read error. The chain is built from TRBV5-1 and TRBJ2-5; 11 bases are shared with TRBD2. The CDR3 extends over 15 amino acids. The trim removed 9 bases at V and 0 bases at J, leaving 7 bases unmatched. Germline V CDR1 and CDR2: SGHRS, YFSETQ. In DNA, the CDR3 is TGCGCCACCGCCGTAGCGGGGGGGAACCAAGAGACCCAGTACTTC. Its translation: CATAVAGGNQETQYF.

The rearrangement joins TRBV20-1 to TRBJ1-4, with 7 bases identical to TRBD1. Losses at the gene ends were 1 base for V and 0 bases for J; bases not matched to a gene: 11. Germline loops: CDR1 DFQATT, CDR2 SNEGSKA (reference sequence). The CDR3 consists of 18 residues. CDR3: CSARGVRKGAATNEKLFF. CDR3 in DNA: TGCAGTGCTAGAGGAGTAAGGAAGGGGGCAGCAACTAATGAAAAACTGTTTTTT.

There are a few counts of this clonotype. The chain has TRBV30 and TRBJ2-5; D unresolved. The germline gives CDR1 GTSNPN, CDR2 SVGIG (reference sequence). Trimming took 0 bases from V and 4 from J, leaving 6 bases between them. This CDR3 comprises 12 residues. CDR3 loop: CAWSVKIETQYF. The CDR3 coding sequence is TGTGCCTGGAGTGTGAAGATAGAGACCCAGTACTTC.

This clonotype occurred a few times. A junction end diverges from the germline sequence, so it may reflect a read error. The rearrangement uses TRBV7-9 and TRBJ2-1; D might be TRBD1 (6 bases). Germline V gives CDR1 SEHNR, CDR2 FQNEAQ (reference sequence). CDR3 size: 15 residues. The CDR3 sequence: CASSFRQVVRVEQFF. CDR3 sequence (DNA): TGTGCCAGTAGCTTCCGACAGGTGGTCAGGGTGGAGCAGTTCTTC.

This clonotype has ten or more counts. A much more abundant neighbour one base away suggests this may be a read error. The V call is TRBV12-3 or TRBV12-4, the J call TRBJ1-4, with D perhaps TRBD1 (6 bases). This CDR3 has 14 residues. The CDR3 nucleotides are TGTGCCAGCAGGGGGGGGGCGTTTAATGAAAAACGGTTTTTT. Residues: CASRGGAFNEKRFF.

Remarks on this clonotype: A much larger clone lies one base from this, so it may be a read error. The J gene is TRBJ2-5, the V gene TRBV7-2; D is tentatively TRBD1 or TRBD2 (5 bases each). V was shortened by 0 bases and J by 11 bases, with 16 bases between the two germline ends. Per the germline V gene, CDR1 is SGHTA and CDR2 is FQGNSA. The CDR3 is made up of 14 amino acids. In nucleotides, the CDR3 is TGTGCCAGCAGCTTAGCGGGACCTTACAATGAGCAGTACTTC. This gives the protein CASSLAGPYNEQYF. Variable domain in full (rest from reference TRBV7-2 and TRBJ2-5): GAGVSQSPSNKVTEKGKDVELRCDPISGHTALYWYRQSLGQGLEFLIYFQGNSAPDKSGLPSDRFSAERTGGSVSTLTIQRTQQEDSAVYLCASSLAGPYNEQYFGPGTRLLVL.

The J gene is TRBJ1-2, the V gene TRBV6-1, with 8 bases lining up with TRBD1. Germline V CDR1 and CDR2: MNHNS, SASEGT. V trimming: 8 bases; J trimming: 0 bases; junction bases outside the gene matches: 5. This CDR3 has 14 amino acids. The CDR3 DNA follows: TGTGCCAGCGGATGGGACAGGTCTAACTATGGCTACACCTTC. Its protein is CASGWDRSNYGYTF.

This clonotype was observed a few times. A much larger clonotype is one base distant, so this may be a read error. The chain recombines TRBV6-1 with TRBJ2-7; unclear D gene. Germline lookup yields CDR1 MNHNS and CDR2 SASEGT. CDR3 length: 15 residues. The CDR3 reads CVSSEVPSGPYEQYF. The DNA for the CDR3 is TGTGTCAGCAGTGAAGTTCCGTCGGGCCCCTACGAGCAGTACTTC.

In this sample, this clonotype turned up a few times. V and J are TRBV10-3 and TRBJ1-1, with D perhaps matching TRBD1 (5 bases). V shed 8 bases and J shed 6 bases, with 10 bases lying between them. In germline, CDR1 is ENHRY, CDR2 SYGVKD. The CDR3 contains 11 residues. The CDR3 is CAIQKGPEAFF. The DNA for the CDR3 is TGTGCCATCCAGAAGGGGCCTGAAGCTTTCTTT.

In its sample, this clonotype was seen many times. The chain uses TRBV20-1 and TRBJ1-6, with a possible D match to TRBD1 (5 bases). The CDR3 extends over 15 amino acids. V lost 0 bases, J lost 8 bases, and 14 bases lay in between. Germline values: CDR1 DFQATT, CDR2 SNEGSKA (reference sequence). CDR3 amino acids: CSAREPAGRDSPLHF. DNA for the CDR3: TGCAGTGCTAGAGAACCAGCAGGGAGGGATTCACCCCTCCACTTT.

This clonotype showed up many times. This chain connects TRBV6-5 to TRBJ1-2; D call uncertain. The V end was cut by 6 bases, the J end by 0 bases, with 11 bases between. The CDR3 contains 14 residues. The germline gives CDR1 MNHEY, CDR2 SVGAGI. Here the CDR3 DNA reads TGTGCCAGCAGACAAGGGAAGACTAACTATGGCTACACCTTC. Its translation is CASRQGKTNYGYTF.

In its sample, this clonotype was seen many times. The DNA for the CDR3 is TGTGCCAGCAGCAACCTCGGGGGGCCAACCTACGAGCAGTACTTC. It encodes CASSNLGGPTYEQYF. The chain has TRBV13 and TRBJ2-7; TRBD2 might be the D (7 bases). V was clipped by 5 bases and J by 2 bases, with 16 bases between them. Germline V gene data show CDR1 as PRHDT and CDR2 as FYEKMQ (reference sequence). The CDR3 sequence is 15 residues long.

In its sample, this clonotype was seen many times. CDR3 amino acids: CASSSTGDYGYTF. CDR3 DNA sequence: TGCGCCAGCAGCTCAACAGGGGACTATGGCTACACCTTC. The chain joins TRBV5-1 to TRBJ1-2; the match to TRBD1 covers 7 bases. CDR3 size: 13 residues. Per the germline V gene, CDR1 is SGHRS and CDR2 is YFSETQ. The V segment lost 3 bases and the J segment 3 bases; nucleotides outside the gene matches: 2.

This clonotype has a count of ten or more. The genes are TRBV10-3 and TRBJ2-1; TRBD2 aligns across 11 bases. The CDR3 has 14 residues. Germline CDR1 and CDR2: ENHRY and SYGVKD. The V segment lost 10 bases and the J segment 7 bases; nucleotides outside the gene matches: 9. The CDR3 DNA reads TGTGCCAGTAAGATAGCGGGGGGGCGGAATGAGCAGTTCTTC. Its protein product is CASKIAGGRNEQFF.